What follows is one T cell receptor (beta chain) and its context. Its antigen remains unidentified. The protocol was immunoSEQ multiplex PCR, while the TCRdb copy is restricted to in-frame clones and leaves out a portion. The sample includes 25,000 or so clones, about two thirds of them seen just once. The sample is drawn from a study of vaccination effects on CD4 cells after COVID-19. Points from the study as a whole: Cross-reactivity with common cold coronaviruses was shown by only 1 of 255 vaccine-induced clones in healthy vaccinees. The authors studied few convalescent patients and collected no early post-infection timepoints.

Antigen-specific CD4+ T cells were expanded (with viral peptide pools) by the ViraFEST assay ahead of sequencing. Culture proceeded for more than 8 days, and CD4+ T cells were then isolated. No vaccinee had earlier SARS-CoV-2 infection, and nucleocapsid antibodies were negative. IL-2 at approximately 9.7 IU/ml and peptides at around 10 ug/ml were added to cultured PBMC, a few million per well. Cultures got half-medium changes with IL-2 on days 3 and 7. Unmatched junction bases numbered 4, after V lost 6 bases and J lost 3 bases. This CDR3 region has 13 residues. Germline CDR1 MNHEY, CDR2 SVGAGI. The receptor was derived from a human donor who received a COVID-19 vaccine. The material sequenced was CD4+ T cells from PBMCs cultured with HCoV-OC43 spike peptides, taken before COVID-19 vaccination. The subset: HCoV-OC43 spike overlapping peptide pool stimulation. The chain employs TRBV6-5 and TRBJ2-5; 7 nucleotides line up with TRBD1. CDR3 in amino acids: CASRHGTEETQYF. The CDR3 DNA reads TGTGCCAGCAGGCACGGGACAGAAGAGACCCAGTACTTC.